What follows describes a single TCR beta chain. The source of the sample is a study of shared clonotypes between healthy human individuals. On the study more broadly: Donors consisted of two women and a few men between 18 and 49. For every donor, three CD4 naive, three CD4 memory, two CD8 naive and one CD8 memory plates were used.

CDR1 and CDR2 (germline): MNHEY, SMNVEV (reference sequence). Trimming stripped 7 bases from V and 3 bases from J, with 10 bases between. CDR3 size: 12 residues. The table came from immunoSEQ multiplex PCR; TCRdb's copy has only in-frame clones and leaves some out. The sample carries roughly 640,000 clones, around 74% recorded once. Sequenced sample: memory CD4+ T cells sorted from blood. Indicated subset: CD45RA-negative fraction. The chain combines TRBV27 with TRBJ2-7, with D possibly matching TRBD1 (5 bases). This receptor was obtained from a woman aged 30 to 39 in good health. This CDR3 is CASTSQGYEQYF. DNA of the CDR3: TGTGCCAGCACCTCGCAGGGCTACGAGCAGTACTTC.